This T cell receptor (beta chain) emerged from a study of CDR3 diversity in severe acne. This CDR3 spans 15 amino acids. Trimming took off 5 bases at V and 4 bases at J, with 12 bases between the two ends. CDR1 and CDR2 from the germline V gene are LNHDA and SQIVND (reference sequence). A single record per CDR3 protein comes from TCRdb applying MiXCR to the PCR reads. The profile shows roughly 100,000 distinct CDR3 sequences, 51% of them singletons. The chain uses TRBV19 and TRBJ2-6; tentative D call: TRBD2 (6 bases). This sequence originates from a male donor with acne. What was sequenced was blood. The CDR3 region is CASSFWGDGANVLTF. The CDR3 DNA reads as TGTGCCAGTAGTTTTTGGGGGGACGGGGCCAACGTCCTGACTTTC.